This entry lists 19 T cell receptor beta chains sequenced from one sample in a study of radiation and T cells in renal cell carcinoma. Only in-frame clones appear in the TCRdb table, and some are missing; sequencing was by immunoSEQ multiplex PCR. The sample comprises about 140,000 clones, less than 85% of which are singletons, and under 25% rests with the top ten. Stated time point: baseline pretreatment blood. Treatment meaning: 15 Gy SBRT to primary tumor, nephrectomy 4 weeks later. The starting material was blood, obtained from a patient whose treatment included radiotherapy and nephrectomy. These receptors were collected from a woman aged 50 to 65 with renal cell carcinoma.

V and J are TRBV15 and TRBJ1-6; D perhaps matches TRBD1 (5 bases). This CDR3 is 15 amino acids long. The V and J ends lost 1 base and 10 bases respectively, with 14 bases between them. Germline assignment: CDR1 LNHNV and CDR2 YYDKDF (reference sequence). CDR3 loop: CATSRGGQGGSPLHF. The CDR3 DNA sequence: TGTGCCACCAGCAGAGGAGGCCAGGGTGGATCACCCCTCCACTTT.

The J gene is TRBJ1-4, the V gene TRBV6-4; no clear D gene. Germline CDR1 is MRHNA and CDR2 is SNTAGT. Trimming stripped 3 bases from V and 8 bases from J, with 10 bases between. This CDR3 is built from 13 residues. The CDR3 sequence is CASSERAWEKLFF. Written as DNA, the CDR3 is TGTGCCAGCAGTGAGCGCGCGTGGGAAAAACTGTTTTTT.

The chain joins TRBV5-6 to TRBJ1-2; perhaps TRBD1 as D (5 bases). CDR1 is SGHDT, CDR2 YYEEEE, per germline. Trimming took 2 bases from V and 9 from J, leaving 17 bases between them. This CDR3 is built from 14 residues. CDR3 nucleotides: TGTGCCAGCAGCTTCAGTGACAGAACTATTAGCTACACCTTC. It yields the protein CASSFSDRTISYTF.

This clone has a handful of counts. The chain combines TRBV7-2 with TRBJ2-3; D may match TRBD1 or TRBD2 (5 bases each). The V end was cut by 8 bases, the J end by 4 bases, with 22 bases between. The CDR3 runs to 16 residues. Looked up from germline, CDR1 is SGHTA and CDR2 is FQGNSA. The CDR3 nucleotides read TGTGCCAGCGTCATTCCCTGGTTTGAGGGACCAGATACGCAGTATTTT. Residues: CASVIPWFEGPDTQYF.

This chain links TRBV29-1 with TRBJ1-2; D not certain. Trimming took off 1 base at V and 2 bases at J, with 17 bases between the two ends. Germline V gene sequence: CDR1 SQVTM, CDR2 ANQGSEA. This CDR3 is 16 amino acids long. The CDR3 here is CSVEGGAGLGNYGYTF. DNA for the CDR3: TGCAGCGTTGAAGGGGGTGCAGGCCTGGGAAACTATGGCTACACCTTC.

J is TRBJ1-2 and V is TRBV7-2, with TRBD1 identical over 8 bases. Unmatched junction bases numbered 2, after V lost 0 bases and J lost 5 bases. Germline V gives CDR1 SGHTA, CDR2 FQGNSA. The CDR3 sequence is 14 residues long. CDR3 amino acids: CASSLAGQAYGYTF. CDR3 in DNA: TGTGCCAGCAGCTTAGCGGGACAGGCTTATGGCTACACCTTC.

In this sample, this clone turned up a few times. V usage is TRBV10-2 and J usage is TRBJ1-6; 7 bases are shared with TRBD1. V dropped 5 bases and J dropped 10; count of bases not matched to a gene: 8. Germline CDR1 and CDR2: WSHSY and SAAADI. CDR3 length: 14 amino acids. DNA for the CDR3: TGCGCCAGCAGTAAAACAGGGGACGGGTCACCCCTCCACTTT. Translated: CASSKTGDGSPLHF.

The gene calls are TRBV7-2 and TRBJ1-2; D not resolved. This CDR3 region has 14 residues. Germline V gene sequence: CDR1 SGHTA, CDR2 FQGNSA. V was clipped by 0 bases and J by 2 bases, with 7 bases between them. The CDR3 sequence is CASSLAPVNYGYTF. Here the CDR3 DNA reads TGTGCCAGCAGCTTAGCGCCTGTAAACTATGGCTACACCTTC.

Turning to this clone: The junction departs from germline at one end; a sequencing error may be responsible. V usage is TRBV2 and J usage is TRBJ2-7, with D perhaps assigned TRBD1 or TRBD2 (5 bases each). The CDR3 has 11 residues. Per the germline V gene, CDR1 is SNHLY and CDR2 is FYNNEI. The CDR3 protein is CASSEWDRKDF. The CDR3 DNA is TGTGCCAGCAGTGAATGGGACCGGAAGGACTTC.

The gene calls are TRBV9 and TRBJ1-5; TRBD1 matches at 7 bases. Germline CDR1 SGDLS, CDR2 YYNGEE. J was trimmed by 2 bases and V by 3 bases; bases with no gene match: 5. CDR3 length: 15 amino acids. The chain's CDR3 is CASSARQGGNQPQHF. The CDR3 region has the DNA TGTGCCAGCAGCGCCCGACAGGGAGGCAATCAGCCCCAGCATTTT.

The CDR3 coding sequence is TGTGCCAGCAGCCCCAGGAACACCGGGGAGCTGTTTTTT. It codes for CASSPRNTGELFF. The rearrangement links TRBV11-3 to TRBJ2-2; D ambiguous. The CDR3 has 13 amino acids. Germline CDR1 reads SGHNT; CDR2 reads YENEEA. Trimming stripped 5 bases from V and 1 base from J, with 5 bases between.

This chain joins TRBV5-8 and TRBJ1-5; no firm D call. The V end lost 0 bases, the J end lost 0 bases, and 10 bases lay between the germline ends. The CDR3 length is 16 residues. Germline values: CDR1 SGHTS, CDR2 YDEGEE. CDR3 loop: CASSLVIVTSNQPQHF. The CDR3 DNA reads as TGTGCCAGCAGCTTGGTTATAGTGACTAGCAATCAGCCCCAGCATTTT.

The rearrangement links TRBV6-1 to TRBJ1-1; 8 bases are shared with TRBD1. This CDR3 comprises 12 residues. CDR1 MNHNS and CDR2 SASEGT come from the germline V gene. The junction had 2 bases not matched to a gene; V was cut back by 8 bases and J by 3 bases. The CDR3 DNA sequence: TGTGCCAGCGACAGGGGTTACACTGAAGCTTTCTTT. This codes for CASDRGYTEAFF.

This clone was detected a few times. The J gene is TRBJ2-7, the V gene TRBV27; D could derive from TRBD1 or TRBD2 (5 bases each). The CDR3 is made up of 14 amino acids. Trimming left V 6 bases short and J 2 bases short, with 14 bases between. The V gene's germline CDR1 is MNHEY and CDR2 SMNVEV (reference sequence). The CDR3 loop is CASSTNGATYEQYF. The CDR3 DNA reads as TGTGCCAGCAGCACGAACGGGGCCACCTACGAGCAGTACTTC.

The chain joins TRBV9 to TRBJ2-7, with a weak D call TRBD2 (5 bases). This CDR3 has 16 amino acids. CDR1 and CDR2 from the germline V gene are SGDLS and YYNGEE. The V and J ends lost 2 bases and 0 bases respectively, with 15 bases between them. CDR3 in DNA: TGTGCCAGCAGCGTTAACCCCGGGGTCAGCTCCTACGAGCAGTACTTC. Translation gives CASSVNPGVSSYEQYF.

This chain uses TRBV9 with TRBJ2-7, with D perhaps TRBD1 (6 bases). The V gene's germline CDR1 is SGDLS and CDR2 YYNGEE. Trimming took off 0 bases at V and 5 bases at J, with 15 bases between the two ends. CDR3 length: 15 amino acids. The CDR3 nucleotides are TGTGCCAGCAGCGTAGGGGGACATCCAGAGGACGAGCAGTACTTC. This gives the protein CASSVGGHPEDEQYF.

This clone was seen once. V gene TRBV7-6 combines with J gene TRBJ1-4; the D gene is possibly TRBD1 (6 bases). Germline values: CDR1 SGHVS, CDR2 FNYEAQ. There are 15 residues in the CDR3. V lost 2 bases to trimming and J lost 8 bases, with 15 bases between them. The CDR3 DNA follows: TGTGCCAGCAGCTTAACGAGGCAGGGGACCGAAAAACTGTTTTTT. It codes for CASSLTRQGTEKLFF.

The CDR3 coding sequence is TGTGCCAGCTCGCTAACCTTACAGGGGCAAGAGACCCAGTACTTC. Translated, it gives CASSLTLQGQETQYF. The rearrangement joins TRBV18 to TRBJ2-5; 7 nucleotides align to TRBD1. CDR3 length: 15 residues. Trimming took 6 bases from V and 2 from J; bases not matched to a gene: 9. The germline gives CDR1 KGHSH, CDR2 LQKENI.

The V call is TRBV7-2, the J call TRBJ1-1; D may be TRBD1 (5 bases). This CDR3 region has 15 residues. Trimming shortened V by 5 bases and J by 1 base, and 14 bases separated the two germline ends. Germline V gene sequence: CDR1 SGHTA, CDR2 FQGNSA. CDR3 sequence: CASSPIGGSNTEAFF. The CDR3 DNA follows: TGTGCCAGCAGCCCCATCGGGGGATCGAACACTGAAGCTTTCTTT. The full variable domain, rest sourced from reference TRBV7-2 and TRBJ1-1, is GAGVSQSPSNKVTEKGKDVELRCDPISGHTALYWYRQSLGQGLEFLIYFQGNSAPDKSGLPSDRFSAERTGGSVSTLTIQRTQQEDSAVYLCASSPIGGSNTEAFFGQGTRLTVV.